This TCR beta chain was sequenced for a study of T cells in Graves' hyperthyroidism and ophthalmopathy. The CDR3 loop spans 13 amino acids. Germline CDR1 reads LNHDA; CDR2 reads SQIVND (reference sequence). The ends were cut back, 6 bases at V and 4 bases at J, with 10 bases in the middle. From RNA transcripts, TCR beta CDR3 regions were amplified. HTBI primers were employed in a first-round RT-PCR of the TCR CDR3. One entry per CDR3 protein, called by TCRdb with MiXCR from the multiplex PCR reads. The repertoire consists of about 410,000 distinct CDR3 sequences, with around 15% occurring once and the leading ten covering less than 15%. The sample holds many counts of this clonotype.

The specimen was blood. The TCR sequence derives from a man between 18 and 29 years old with Graves' ophthalmopathy. The chain combines TRBV19 with TRBJ2-1; no clear D. The CDR3 reads CASSKDHYNEQFF. CDR3 sequence (DNA): TGTGCCAGTAGCAAGGACCATTACAATGAGCAGTTCTTC.